The T cell receptor (beta chain) described here comes from a study of a mutant IDH1 vaccine in newly diagnosed glioma. Study-wide context: All eight of the vaccinations patients received fell in weeks 1, 3, 5, 7, 11, 15, 19 and 23. Males made up about 60% and females about 40% of treated patients, whose mean age was around 40 years.

The repertoire was sequenced with immunoSEQ multiplex PCR; TCRdb's copy has only in-frame clones and lacks some. The repertoire holds approximately 39,000 clones, with roughly 76% as singletons. Sample time point: week 5, during vaccination. Vaccination comprised doses that each held 300 ug of mutant IDH1 20-mer peptide, plus topical imiquimod. With respect to this clone: Its antigen is still unknown.

Sequences were derived from PBMCs, sampled from a glioma patient whose treatment included an IDH1 peptide vaccine. The TCR originated in a man aged 50 to 59 with glioma.

The CDR3 here is CATSPRLGETQYF. In DNA form, the CDR3 reads TGTGCCACCAGCCCCCGACTAGGTGAGACCCAGTACTTC. The chain recombines TRBV15 with TRBJ2-5; possible D gene TRBD2, 6 bases. Between the trimmed V and J ends, which lost 5 bases and 5 bases, there was a span of 12 bases. This CDR3 contains 13 residues. Germline CDR1 reads LNHNV; CDR2 reads YYDKDF (reference sequence). The full variable domain, rest sourced from reference TRBV15 and TRBJ2-5, is DAMVIQNPRYQVTQFGKPVTLSCSQTLNHNVMYWYQQKSSQAPKLLFHYYDKDFNNEADTPDNFQSRRPNTSFCFLDIRSPGLGDTAMYLCATSPRLGETQYFGPGTRLLVL.